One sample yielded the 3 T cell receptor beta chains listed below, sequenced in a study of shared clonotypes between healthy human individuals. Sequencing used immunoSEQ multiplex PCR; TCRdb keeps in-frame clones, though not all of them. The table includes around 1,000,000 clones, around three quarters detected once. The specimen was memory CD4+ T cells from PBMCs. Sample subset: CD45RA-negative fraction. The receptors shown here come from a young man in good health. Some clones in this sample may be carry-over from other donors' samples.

For the CDR3, the DNA is TGTGCCTGGAGTAGGGACTCCAAAGGGTACGAGCAGTACTTC. Translating gives CAWSRDSKGYEQYF. The chain uses TRBV30 and TRBJ2-7, with a possible D match to TRBD2 (6 bases). Trimming left V 2 bases short and J 4 bases short, with 15 bases between. The CDR3 totals 14 residues. Germline V gives CDR1 GTSNPN, CDR2 SVGIG (reference sequence).

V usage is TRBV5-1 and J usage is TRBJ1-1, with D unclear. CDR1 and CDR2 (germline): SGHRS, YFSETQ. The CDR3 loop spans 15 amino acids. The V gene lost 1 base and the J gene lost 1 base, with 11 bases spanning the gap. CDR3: CASSLLSEGNTEAFF. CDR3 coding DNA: TGCGCCAGCAGCTTGTTAAGCGAGGGGAACACTGAAGCTTTCTTT.

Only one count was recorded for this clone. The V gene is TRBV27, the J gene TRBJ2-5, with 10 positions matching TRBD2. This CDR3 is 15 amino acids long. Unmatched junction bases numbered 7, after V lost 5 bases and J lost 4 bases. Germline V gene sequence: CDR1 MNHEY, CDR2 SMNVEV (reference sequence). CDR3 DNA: TGTGCCAGCAGTCTCGGGACTAGCGATCCAGAGACCCAGTACTTC. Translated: CASSLGTSDPETQYF.